The TCR beta chain under discussion was sequenced for a study of CD8 T cells in Susac syndrome. Study outcomes and limitations: The study conceded that relatively few individuals underwent its TCR sequencing and HLA analysis.

Sequencing of TCR beta was carried out in blood CD8+ and CD4+ T cells. It was with random hexamers that about 0.45 to 1 ug RNA was reverse transcribed. TCRdb re-called the immunoSEQ multiplex PCR reads with MiXCR, one entry per CDR3 protein. This table has 150,000 to 200,000 distinct CDR3 sequences, less than 95% appearing once. V gave up 4 bases and J gave up 3 bases, with 14 bases separating them. The germline CDR1 and CDR2 sequences are MGHDK and SYGVNS. CDR3 length: 15 amino acids. This clonotype was seen once. The antigen remains unidentified. The V and J genes are TRBV25-1 and TRBJ2-3; D might be TRBD1 (6 bases). Sequenced: CD4+ T cells from PBMCs. This receptor was obtained from a human donor with multiple sclerosis. CDR3 in amino acids: CASSATITGTDTQYF. The CDR3 DNA reads as TGTGCCAGCAGTGCAACTATCACAGGGACAGATACGCAGTATTTT. Based on the CDR3 plus reference TRBV25-1 and TRBJ2-3, the full variable domain is EADIYQTPRYLVIGTGKKITLECSQTMGHDKMYWYQQDPGMELHLIHYSYGVNSTEKGDLSSESTVSRIRTEHFPLTLESARPSHTSQYLCASSATITGTDTQYFGPGTRLTVL.